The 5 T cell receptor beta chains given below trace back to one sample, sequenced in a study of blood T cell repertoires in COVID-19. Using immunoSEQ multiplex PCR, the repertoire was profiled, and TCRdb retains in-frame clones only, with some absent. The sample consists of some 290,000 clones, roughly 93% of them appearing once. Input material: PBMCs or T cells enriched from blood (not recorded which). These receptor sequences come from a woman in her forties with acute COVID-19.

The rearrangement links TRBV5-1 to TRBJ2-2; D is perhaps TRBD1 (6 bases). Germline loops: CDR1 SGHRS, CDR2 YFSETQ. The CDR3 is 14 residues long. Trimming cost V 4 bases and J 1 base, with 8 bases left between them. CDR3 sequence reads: CASSLQGNTGELFF. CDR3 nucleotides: TGCGCCAGCAGCCTACAGGGGAACACCGGGGAGCTGTTTTTT.

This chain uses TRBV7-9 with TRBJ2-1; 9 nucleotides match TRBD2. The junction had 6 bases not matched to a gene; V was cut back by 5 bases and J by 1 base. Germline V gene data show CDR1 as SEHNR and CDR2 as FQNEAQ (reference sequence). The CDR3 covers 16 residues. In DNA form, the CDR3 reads TGTGCCAGCAGCCCTTTTAGCGGGAGTTCCTACAATGAGCAGTTCTTC. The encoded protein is CASSPFSGSSYNEQFF.

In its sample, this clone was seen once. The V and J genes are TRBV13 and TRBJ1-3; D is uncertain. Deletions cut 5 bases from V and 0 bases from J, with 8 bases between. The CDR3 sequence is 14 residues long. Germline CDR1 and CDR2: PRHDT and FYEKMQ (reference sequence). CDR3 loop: CASSPSSSGNTIYF. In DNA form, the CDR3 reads TGTGCCAGCAGCCCTTCGAGCTCTGGAAACACCATATATTTT.

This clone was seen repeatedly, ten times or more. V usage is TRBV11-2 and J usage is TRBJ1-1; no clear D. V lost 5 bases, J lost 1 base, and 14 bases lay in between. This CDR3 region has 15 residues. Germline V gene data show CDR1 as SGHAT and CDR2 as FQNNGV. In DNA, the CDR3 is TGTGCCAGCAGCACCCGGACTGGGAAGAACACTGAAGCTTTCTTT. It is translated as CASSTRTGKNTEAFF. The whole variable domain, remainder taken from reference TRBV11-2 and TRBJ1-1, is EAGVAQSPRYKIIEKRQSVAFWCNPISGHATLYWYQQILGQGPKLLIQFQNNGVVDDSQLPKDRFSAERLKGVDSTLKIQPAKLEDSAVYLCASSTRTGKNTEAFFGQGTRLTVV.

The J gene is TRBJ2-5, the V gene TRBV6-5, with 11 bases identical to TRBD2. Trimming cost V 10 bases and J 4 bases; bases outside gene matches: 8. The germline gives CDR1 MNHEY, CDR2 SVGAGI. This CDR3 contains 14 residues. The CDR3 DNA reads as TGTGCCACCTTAGCGGGGGGGCCGAGAGAGACCCAGTACTTC. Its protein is CATLAGGPRETQYF.